This T cell receptor (beta chain) was sequenced in a study of blood T cell repertoires in COVID-19. This clone was counted a single time. As processed by the authors: Estimation of nucleated cell counts was performed using reference gene primer amplification. Produced via immunoSEQ multiplex PCR; TCRdb's table is partial and in-frame only. The V and J calls and clone size come from that table; D and trimming were worked out from the DNA. The data contain 75,000 to 100,000 clones, around 87% of them singletons. Germline V gene lookup returns CDR1 WSHSY and CDR2 SAAADI. The CDR3 consists of 15 residues. V lost 7 bases and J lost 6; bases outside the gene matches: 13.

The clonotype originates from a human donor in a cohort sampled during active COVID-19. V is TRBV10-2 and J is TRBJ2-7; 9 nucleotides agree with TRBD2. Sequenced input: peripheral blood. In DNA, the CDR3 is TGCGCCAGCACACAAGGAGCGGGAGGTCAACTCGAGCAGTACTTC. Protein: CASTQGAGGQLEQYF.